These 5 T cell receptor beta chains were all obtained from the same sample, sequenced in a study of response to subunit inactivated influenza vaccine. TCRdb analysed the RT-PCR reads with MiXCR anew, one entry per CDR3 protein. In the table there are approximately 300,000 distinct CDR3 sequences, approximately 21% of which are singletons. Sequences were derived from PBMCs from blood, sampled 21 months after vaccination. The receptors originated from a man in his fifties or sixties who received an inactivated influenza vaccine.

This clonotype was counted ten times or more. This chain links TRBV2 with TRBJ1-6; D is ambiguous. V dropped 8 bases and J dropped 0 bases, with 8 bases sitting between them. The germline V gene encodes CDR1 SNHLY and CDR2 FYNNEI. This CDR3 region has 14 residues. The CDR3 spells CASGSSSYNSPLHF. The CDR3 DNA follows: TGTGCCAGCGGTTCGAGCTCCTATAATTCACCCCTCCACTTT.

This sequence joins TRBV5-6 and TRBJ1-5, with D uncertain. Germline assignment: CDR1 SGHDT and CDR2 YYEEEE. The CDR3 sequence is 14 residues long. V lost 1 base and J lost 2, with 7 bases in between. CDR3 loop: CASSLHGGNQPQHF. The CDR3 bases are TGTGCCAGCAGCTTGCACGGGGGCAATCAGCCCCAGCATTTT.

The chain recombines TRBV27 with TRBJ2-7, with 7 bases that match TRBD1. Germline-derived CDR1 and CDR2 are MNHEY and SMNVEV (reference sequence). The V and J ends lost 8 bases and 4 bases, in that order; junction bases with no gene match: 8. The CDR3 sequence is 13 residues long. The CDR3 DNA is TGTGCCAGCGGATTCGGGACAGAATACGAGCAGTACTTC. Translated: CASGFGTEYEQYF.

This clonotype was counted at least ten times. The chain carries TRBV12-3 or TRBV12-4 and TRBJ1-1; TRBD1 matches at 10 bases. V gave up 1 base and J gave up 6 bases; unmatched junction bases: 5. CDR3 length: 15 amino acids. CDR3 sequence reads: CASSLVGTGAAEAFF. CDR3 bases: TGTGCCAGCAGTTTAGTCGGGACAGGGGCCGCTGAAGCTTTCTTT.

The V call is TRBV29-1, the J call TRBJ1-2; D call uncertain. Trimming removed 4 bases from V and 4 bases from J, with 13 bases in between. Per germline, CDR1 SQVTM and CDR2 ANQGSEA. This CDR3 region has 13 residues. CDR3 DNA sequence: TGCAGCGTTGTCTCCGCGGGTTTCTATGGCTACACCTTC. Its protein is CSVVSAGFYGYTF.